A single sample gave rise to the 10 T cell receptor beta chains below, sequenced in a study of cytomegalovirus exposure and HLA in healthy donors. The PCR used 60 Vbeta and 13 Jbeta primers. The data were produced by immunoSEQ multiplex PCR, yet TCRdb's version contains in-frame clones alone and is incomplete. The table lists about 130,000 clones, under 90% of them singletons, with about 0.7% in the top ten. The source material was PBMCs. These receptor sequences come from a man younger than 35 in good health and CMV-seronegative.

This chain joins TRBV28 and TRBJ1-2, with D perhaps TRBD1 (5 bases). The germline V gene encodes CDR1 MDHEN and CDR2 SYDVKM. V lost 2 bases to trimming and J lost 7 bases, with 8 bases between them. The CDR3 sequence is 12 residues long. CDR3 protein: CASSLLRGGYTF. The CDR3 DNA reads TGTGCCAGCAGTTTACTAAGGGGTGGCTACACCTTC.

The J gene is TRBJ1-1, the V gene TRBV5-6; possible D gene TRBD1, 6 bases. Germline assignment: CDR1 SGHDT and CDR2 YYEEEE. V lost 3 bases to trimming and J lost 1 base, with 7 bases between them. The CDR3 contains 13 residues. CDR3 protein: CASSWTENTEAFF. The CDR3 DNA reads TGTGCCAGCAGCTGGACAGAGAACACTGAAGCTTTCTTT. Full variable domain (outside the CDR3, taken from reference TRBV5-6 and TRBJ1-1): DAGVTQSPTHLIKTRGQQVTLRCSPKSGHDTVSWYQQALGQGPQFIFQYYEEEERQRGNFPDRFSGHQFPNYSSELNVNALLLGDSALYLCASSWTENTEAFFGQGTRLTVV.

The chain has TRBV5-1 and TRBJ2-7; 10 bases fit TRBD2. With 0 bases clipped from V and 3 bases from J, the junction kept 3 bases outside the gene matches. Looked up from germline, CDR1 is SGHRS and CDR2 is YFSETQ. There are 15 residues in the CDR3. In DNA form, the CDR3 reads TGCGCCAGCAGCTTGGTAGCGGGGGGTATCTACGAGCAGTACTTC. Translation: CASSLVAGGIYEQYF.

This clone was detected a few times. This chain joins TRBV11-3 and TRBJ2-5, with 10 nucleotides matching TRBD1. From germline, CDR1 is SGHNT and CDR2 YENEEA. CDR3 size: 16 residues. The V segment lost 1 base and the J segment 2 bases; nucleotides outside the gene matches: 4. In DNA, the CDR3 is TGTGCCAGCAGCTTAGGGGGACAGGGGTCTCAAGAGACCCAGTACTTC. This gives the protein CASSLGGQGSQETQYF.

The chain recombines TRBV6-6 with TRBJ1-3; D gene ambiguous. Germline V gene sequence: CDR1 MNHNY, CDR2 SVGAGI (reference sequence). V gave up 6 bases and J gave up 0 bases, with 6 bases separating them. The CDR3 extends over 13 amino acids. The CDR3 loop reads CASRRISGNTIYF. CDR3 nucleotides: TGTGCCAGCAGGCGGATCTCTGGAAACACCATATATTTT.

The rearrangement joins TRBV6-5 to TRBJ1-4; D is uncertain. Trimming cost V 2 bases and J 8 bases, with 9 bases left between them. Per germline, CDR1 MNHEY and CDR2 SVGAGI. The CDR3 covers 13 residues. The CDR3 loop reads CASSYELSEKLFF. CDR3 nucleotide sequence: TGTGCCAGCAGTTACGAATTAAGCGAAAAACTGTTTTTT.

This sequence joins TRBV5-1 and TRBJ2-7, with D unclear. Germline V CDR1 and CDR2: SGHRS, YFSETQ. Trimming stripped 1 base from V and 0 bases from J, with 5 bases between. The CDR3 length is 13 residues. The CDR3 loop is CASSLRSSYEQYF. The CDR3 DNA follows: TGCGCCAGCAGCTTGCGGAGCTCCTACGAGCAGTACTTC.

This clone occurred once. The chain couples TRBV28 to TRBJ1-2; TRBD1 is a possible D gene (5 bases). The CDR3 spans 16 residues. The V end was cut by 8 bases, the J end by 1 base, with 20 bases between. Germline lookup yields CDR1 MDHEN and CDR2 SYDVKM. CDR3 coding DNA: TGTGCCAGCGCCCTCTATCGGGGGGGAGGTAACTATGGCTACACCTTC. Translating it yields CASALYRGGGNYGYTF.

The V call is TRBV5-1, the J call TRBJ2-6; TRBD1 is a possible D gene (5 bases). The CDR3 extends over 15 amino acids. Trimming pared 5 bases from V and 2 bases from J, leaving 11 bases between. In germline, CDR1 is SGHRS, CDR2 YFSETQ. The CDR3 sequence: CASRSQGTGANVLTF. The CDR3 nucleotides read TGCGCCAGCAGAAGTCAGGGAACTGGGGCCAACGTCCTGACTTTC.

V and J are TRBV6-1 and TRBJ2-7, with TRBD1 matching over 10 bases. This CDR3 has 13 residues. The V gene's germline CDR1 is MNHNS and CDR2 SASEGT. V shed 6 bases and J 4 bases; nucleotides not matched to a gene: 3. The CDR3, as DNA: TGTGCCAGCAGCGACAGGGGGCCGTACGAGCAGTACTTC. It specifies CASSDRGPYEQYF.